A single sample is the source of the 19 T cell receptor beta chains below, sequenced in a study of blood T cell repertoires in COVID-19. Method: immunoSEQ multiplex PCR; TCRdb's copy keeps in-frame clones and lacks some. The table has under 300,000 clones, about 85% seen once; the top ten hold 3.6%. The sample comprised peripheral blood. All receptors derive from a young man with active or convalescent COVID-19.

CDR3 protein: CASSDSGTGATEAFF. The CDR3 DNA reads as TGTGCCAGCAGTGACTCGGGAACAGGGGCCACTGAAGCTTTCTTT. This chain links TRBV2 with TRBJ1-1; 7 bases align to TRBD1. CDR1 SNHLY and CDR2 FYNNEI come from the germline V gene. V was clipped by 3 bases and J by 4 bases; unmatched bases: 8. The CDR3 totals 15 residues.

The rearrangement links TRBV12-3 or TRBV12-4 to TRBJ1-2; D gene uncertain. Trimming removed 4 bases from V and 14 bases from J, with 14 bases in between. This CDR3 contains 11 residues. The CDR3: CASSSGAAVTF. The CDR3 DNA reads TGTGCCAGCAGTTCCGGCGCGGCAGTAACCTTC.

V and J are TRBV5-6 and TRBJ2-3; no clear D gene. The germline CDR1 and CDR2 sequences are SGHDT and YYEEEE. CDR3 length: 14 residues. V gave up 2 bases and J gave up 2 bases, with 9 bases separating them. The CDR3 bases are TGTGCCAGCAGCTTTGTGCAGTCCACAGATACGCAGTATTTT. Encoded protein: CASSFVQSTDTQYF.

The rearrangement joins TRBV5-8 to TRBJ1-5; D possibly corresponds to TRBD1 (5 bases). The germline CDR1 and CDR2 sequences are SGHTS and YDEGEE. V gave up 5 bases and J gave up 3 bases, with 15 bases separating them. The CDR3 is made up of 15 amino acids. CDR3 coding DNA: TGTGCCAGCAGTCTTTTGACAGTCTCCAATCAGCCCCAGCATTTT. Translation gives CASSLLTVSNQPQHF.

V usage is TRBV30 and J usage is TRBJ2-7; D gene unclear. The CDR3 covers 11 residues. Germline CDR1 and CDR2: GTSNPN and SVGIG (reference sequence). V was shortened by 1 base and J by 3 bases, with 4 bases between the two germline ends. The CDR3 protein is CAWSAYYEQYF. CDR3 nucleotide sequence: TGTGCCTGGAGTGCGTACTACGAGCAGTACTTC. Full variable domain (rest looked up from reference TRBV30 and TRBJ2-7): SQTIHQWPATLVQPVGSPLSLECTVEGTSNPNLYWYRQAAGRGLQLLFYSVGIGQISSEVPQNLSASRPQDRQFILSSKKLLLSDSGFYLCAWSAYYEQYFGPGTRLTVT.

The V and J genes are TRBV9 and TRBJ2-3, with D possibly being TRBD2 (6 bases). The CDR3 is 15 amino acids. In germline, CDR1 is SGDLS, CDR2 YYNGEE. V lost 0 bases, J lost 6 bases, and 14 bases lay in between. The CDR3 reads CASSVAEAAGDTQYF. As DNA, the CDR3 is TGTGCCAGCAGCGTAGCTGAGGCCGCGGGGGATACGCAGTATTTT.

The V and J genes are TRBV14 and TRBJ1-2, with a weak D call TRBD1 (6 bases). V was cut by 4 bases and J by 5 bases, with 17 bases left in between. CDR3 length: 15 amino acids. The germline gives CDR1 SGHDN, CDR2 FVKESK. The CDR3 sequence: CASSPRTVPTYGYTF. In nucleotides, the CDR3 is TGTGCCAGCAGCCCAAGGACAGTTCCCACTTATGGCTACACCTTC.

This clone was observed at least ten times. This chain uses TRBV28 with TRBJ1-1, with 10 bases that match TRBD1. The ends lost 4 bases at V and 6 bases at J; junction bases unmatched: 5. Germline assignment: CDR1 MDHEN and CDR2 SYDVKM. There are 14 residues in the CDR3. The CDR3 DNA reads TGTGCCAGCAGTTCGGGACAGGGGTTGTCTGAAGCTTTCTTT. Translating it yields CASSSGQGLSEAFF.

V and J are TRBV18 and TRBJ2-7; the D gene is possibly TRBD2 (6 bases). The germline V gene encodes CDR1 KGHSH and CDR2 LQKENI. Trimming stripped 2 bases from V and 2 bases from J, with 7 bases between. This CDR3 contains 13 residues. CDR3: CASSPGGTYEQYF. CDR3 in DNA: TGTGCCAGCTCACCAGGGGGGACCTACGAGCAGTACTTC.

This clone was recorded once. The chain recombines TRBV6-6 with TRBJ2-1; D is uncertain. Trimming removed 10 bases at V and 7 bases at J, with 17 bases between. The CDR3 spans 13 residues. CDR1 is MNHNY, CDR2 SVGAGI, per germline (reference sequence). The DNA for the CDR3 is TGTGCCACCCACCAGGCTCCCCTAAATGAGCAGTTCTTC. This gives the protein CATHQAPLNEQFF.

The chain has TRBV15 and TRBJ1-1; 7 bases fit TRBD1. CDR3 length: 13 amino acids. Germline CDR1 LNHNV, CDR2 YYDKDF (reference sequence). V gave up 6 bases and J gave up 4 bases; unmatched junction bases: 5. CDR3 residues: CATRFQGGTEAFF. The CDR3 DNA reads TGTGCCACCAGGTTTCAGGGGGGCACTGAAGCTTTCTTT.

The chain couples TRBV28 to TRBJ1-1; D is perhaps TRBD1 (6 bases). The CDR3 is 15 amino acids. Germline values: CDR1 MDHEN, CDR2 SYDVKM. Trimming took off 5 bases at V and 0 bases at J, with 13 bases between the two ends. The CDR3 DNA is TGTGCCAGCAGTGGGCGGGGGCAAGTGAACACTGAAGCTTTCTTT. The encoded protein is CASSGRGQVNTEAFF.

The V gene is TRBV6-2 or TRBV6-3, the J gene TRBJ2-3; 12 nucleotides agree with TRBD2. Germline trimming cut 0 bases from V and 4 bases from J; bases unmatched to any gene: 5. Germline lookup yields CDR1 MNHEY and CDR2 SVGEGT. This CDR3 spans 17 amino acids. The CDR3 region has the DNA TGTGCCAGCAGTTACTCAACTAGCGGGAGGTACGCAGATACGCAGTATTTT. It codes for CASSYSTSGRYADTQYF.

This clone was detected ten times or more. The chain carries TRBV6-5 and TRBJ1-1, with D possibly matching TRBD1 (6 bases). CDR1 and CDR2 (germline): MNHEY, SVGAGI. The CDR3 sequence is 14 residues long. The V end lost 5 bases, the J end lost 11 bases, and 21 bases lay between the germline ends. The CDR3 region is CASSLTHRVLRAFF. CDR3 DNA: TGTGCCAGCAGTCTTACACACAGGGTTCTGAGGGCTTTCTTT.

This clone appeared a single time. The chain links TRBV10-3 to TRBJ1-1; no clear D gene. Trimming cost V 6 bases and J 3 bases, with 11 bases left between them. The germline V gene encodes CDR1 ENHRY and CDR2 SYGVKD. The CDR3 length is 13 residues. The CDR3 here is CAIRMTKDTEAFF. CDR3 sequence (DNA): TGTGCCATCAGAATGACTAAAGACACTGAAGCTTTCTTT.

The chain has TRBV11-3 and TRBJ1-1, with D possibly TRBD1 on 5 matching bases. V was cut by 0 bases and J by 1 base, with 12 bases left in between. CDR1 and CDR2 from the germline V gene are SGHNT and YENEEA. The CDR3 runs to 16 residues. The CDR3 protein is CASSLEGVGGNTEAFF. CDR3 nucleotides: TGTGCCAGCAGCTTAGAGGGTGTCGGGGGGAACACTGAAGCTTTCTTT.

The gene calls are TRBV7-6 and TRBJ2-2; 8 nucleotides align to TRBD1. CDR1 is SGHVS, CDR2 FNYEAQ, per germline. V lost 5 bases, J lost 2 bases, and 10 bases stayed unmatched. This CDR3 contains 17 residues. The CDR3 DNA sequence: TGTGCCAGCAGCGCACTACCGGGACAGGCTAACACCGGGGAGCTGTTTTTT. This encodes CASSALPGQANTGELFF.

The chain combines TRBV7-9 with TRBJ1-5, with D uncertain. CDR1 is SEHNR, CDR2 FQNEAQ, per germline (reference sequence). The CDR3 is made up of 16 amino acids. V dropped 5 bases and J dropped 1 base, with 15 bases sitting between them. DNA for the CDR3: TGTGCCAGCAGCAGAGGCGGTTTTGCAAGCAATCAGCCCCAGCATTTT. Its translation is CASSRGGFASNQPQHF.

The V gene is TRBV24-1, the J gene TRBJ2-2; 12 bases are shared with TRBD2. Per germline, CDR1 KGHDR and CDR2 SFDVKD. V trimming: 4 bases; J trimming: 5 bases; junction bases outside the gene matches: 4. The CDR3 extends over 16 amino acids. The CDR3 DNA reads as TGTGCCACCAGTGACTTCGGGACTAGCGGGACCGGGGAGCTGTTTTTT. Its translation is CATSDFGTSGTGELFF.